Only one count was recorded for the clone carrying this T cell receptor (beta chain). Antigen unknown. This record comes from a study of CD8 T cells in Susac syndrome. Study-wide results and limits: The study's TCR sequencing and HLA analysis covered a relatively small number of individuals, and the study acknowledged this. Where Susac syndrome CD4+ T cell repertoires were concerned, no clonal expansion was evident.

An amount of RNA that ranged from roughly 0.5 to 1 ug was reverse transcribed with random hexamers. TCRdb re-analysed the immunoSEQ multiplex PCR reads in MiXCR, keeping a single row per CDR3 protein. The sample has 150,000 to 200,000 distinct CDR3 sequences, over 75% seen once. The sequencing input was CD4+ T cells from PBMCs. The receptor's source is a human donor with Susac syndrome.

CDR3 in amino acids: CASSLVRTGHTDTQYF. The CDR3 coding sequence is TGTGCCAGCAGCTTGGTTAGGACAGGACACACAGATACGCAGTATTTT. The gene calls are TRBV5-4 and TRBJ2-3, with 7 positions matching TRBD1. Germline CDR1 SGHNT, CDR2 YYREEE (reference sequence). V lost 0 bases to trimming and J lost 2 bases; unmatched junction nucleotides: 6. The CDR3 extends over 16 amino acids.